Shown below are 14 T cell receptor beta chains from a single sample sequenced in a study of cytomegalovirus exposure and HLA in healthy donors. Amplification used 60 Vbeta primers and 13 Jbeta primers. The repertoire was sequenced with immunoSEQ multiplex PCR; TCRdb's copy has only in-frame clones and lacks some. The data hold 120,000 or so clones, with less than 80% observed a single time. The sample was PBMCs. These receptors were taken from a man in his thirties or forties in good health and CMV-seronegative.

The J gene is TRBJ2-5, the V gene TRBV9; TRBD1 matches 7 bases. The J call is in doubt because the DNA end fits TRBJ2-7 better. CDR1 is SGDLS and CDR2 is YYNGEE in the germline V gene. The CDR3 runs to 14 residues. The CDR3 loop reads CASSVSRGSYEQYF. CDR3 in DNA: TGTGCCAGCAGCGTATCCAGGGGGTCCTACGAGCAGTACTTC.

V is TRBV4-2 and J is TRBJ2-7; D is uncertain. CDR3 size: 15 residues. Trimming took 0 bases from V and 0 from J, leaving 9 bases between them. CDR1 and CDR2 from the germline V gene are LGHNA and YNFKEQ. CDR3 coding DNA: TGTGCCAGCAGCCAAGATCGTGCCAGCTCCTACGAGCAGTACTTC. As protein: CASSQDRASSYEQYF.

The chain links TRBV4-1 to TRBJ1-2, with 7 nucleotides matching TRBD1. CDR3 size: 14 residues. V lost 1 base and J lost 4; bases outside the gene matches: 3. Germline-derived CDR1 and CDR2 are MGHRA and YSYEKL. As DNA, the CDR3 is TGCGCCAGCAGCCAAGCCAGGGGGGTCTATGGCTACACCTTC. Translated: CASSQARGVYGYTF.

This clone was seen a few times. This chain joins TRBV2 and TRBJ1-2, with 9 bases matching TRBD1. V was clipped by 4 bases and J by 6 bases; unmatched bases: 6. Germline-derived CDR1 and CDR2 are SNHLY and FYNNEI. This CDR3 has 14 amino acids. For the CDR3, the DNA is TGTGCCAGCAGTGTTACAGGGGGCGCAGATGGCTACACCTTC. Residues: CASSVTGGADGYTF.

This clone was picked up a small number of times. The V and J genes are TRBV30 and TRBJ2-1; 8 bases line up with TRBD2. The germline V gene has CDR1 GTSNPN and CDR2 SVGIG (reference sequence). Unmatched junction bases numbered 6, after V lost 2 bases and J lost 3 bases. This CDR3 is 15 amino acids long. CDR3: CAWSSQRGNYNEQFF. The CDR3 nucleotides read TGTGCCTGGAGTAGTCAGCGGGGGAACTACAATGAGCAGTTCTTC.

Turning to this clone: Other DNA variants within this sample encode the same CDR3. Here the CDR3 reads CASSSGTGFYEQYF. CDR3 bases: TGTGCCAGCAGTTCCGGGACAGGGTTTTACGAGCAGTACTTC. V and J are TRBV28 and TRBJ2-7; 9 nucleotides line up with TRBD1. With V trimmed by 4 bases and J by 4 bases, 5 bases remained unmatched. This CDR3 is built from 14 residues. Germline CDR1 MDHEN, CDR2 SYDVKM.

The chain couples TRBV18 to TRBJ2-7; TRBD1 matches at 7 bases. This CDR3 region has 11 residues. Trimming took 5 bases from V and 6 from J; bases not matched to a gene: 1. Germline V gives CDR1 KGHSH, CDR2 LQKENI. DNA for the CDR3: TGTGCCAGCTCAGACAGGGTCGAGCAGTACTTC. This translates into CASSDRVEQYF.

This clone occurred a few times. The V call is TRBV27, the J call TRBJ2-3, with 12 bases fitting TRBD2. The CDR3 runs 16 residues. Trimming cost V 2 bases and J 5 bases; bases outside gene matches: 5. Germline assignment: CDR1 MNHEY and CDR2 SMNVEV (reference sequence). The CDR3 protein is CASSLLAGGPGDTQYF. As DNA, the CDR3 is TGTGCCAGCAGTTTACTAGCGGGGGGGCCCGGAGATACGCAGTATTTT.

V is TRBV19 and J is TRBJ1-4; 9 bases are shared with TRBD1. CDR3 size: 17 residues. V was clipped by 5 bases and J by 7 bases; unmatched bases: 14. Looked up from germline, CDR1 is LNHDA and CDR2 is SQIVND (reference sequence). CDR3 DNA sequence: TGTGCCAGTAGTCCCTGGAGCCTGACAGGGGGAGGTGAAAAACTGTTTTTT. It encodes CASSPWSLTGGGEKLFF.

The chain is built from TRBV21-1 and TRBJ2-7; TRBD1, as called in the table, went unchecked against the DNA. TRBV21-1 is noted as a pseudogene. The CDR3 loop spans 14 amino acids. The CDR3 nucleotides read TGTGCCAGCAGCACGACGACAATTGGGGCGAAGGAGTACTTC. It yields the protein CASSTTTIGAKEYF.

This clone appeared many times. The chain couples TRBV27 to TRBJ2-7; 10 bases match TRBD1. CDR1 and CDR2 (germline): MNHEY, SMNVEV (reference sequence). The CDR3 runs to 16 residues. V gave up 3 bases and J gave up 6 bases; unmatched junction bases: 11. The CDR3 nucleotides are TGTGCCAGCAGTTTCTATCCGGGACAGGGGAGAGGCGAGCAGTACTTC. Protein sequence: CASSFYPGQGRGEQYF.

The CDR3 nucleotides are TGTGCCAGCAGCGTAGGCAGGGGACGCTTTGAGGACGAGCAGTACTTC. Amino acid sequence: CASSVGRGRFEDEQYF. The genes are TRBV9 and TRBJ2-7; D is possibly TRBD1 (6 bases). V was clipped by 0 bases and J by 5 bases, with 18 bases between them. This CDR3 spans 16 amino acids. Germline V CDR1 and CDR2: SGDLS, YYNGEE.

This clone was picked up one time. V and J are TRBV7-3 and TRBJ2-1; the match to TRBD1 covers 7 bases. The V and J ends lost 5 bases and 4 bases, in that order; junction bases with no gene match: 2. CDR1 and CDR2 from the germline V gene are SGHTA and FQGTGA. The CDR3 sequence is 13 residues long. The CDR3 spells CASSRDRYNEQFF. For the CDR3, the DNA is TGTGCCAGCAGCCGGGACAGATACAATGAGCAGTTCTTC. Using reference TRBV7-3 and TRBJ2-1 for the parts outside the CDR3, the full variable domain is GAGVSQTPSNKVTEKGKYVELRCDPISGHTALYWYRQSLGQGPEFLIYFQGTGAADDSGLPNDRFFAVRPEGSVSTLKIQRTERGDSAVYLCASSRDRYNEQFFGPGTRLTVL.

The rearrangement links TRBV2 to TRBJ1-5, with TRBD1 as a possible D gene (6 bases). Germline V gene sequence: CDR1 SNHLY, CDR2 FYNNEI. This CDR3 is 13 amino acids long. Trimming pared 5 bases from V and 5 bases from J, leaving 10 bases between. The CDR3 spells CASSSQGYQPQHF. Here the CDR3 DNA reads TGTGCCAGCAGTTCGCAGGGGTATCAGCCCCAGCATTTT.